The source of this T cell receptor beta chain is a study of blood T cells in healthy people across ages. Between the trimmed V and J ends, which lost 0 bases and 6 bases, there was a span of 12 bases. From germline, CDR1 is LGHNA and CDR2 YSLEER. This CDR3 has 14 amino acids. A J-beta primer mix and a sample-barcoded 5' primer were used in a second PCR of roughly 7 to 12 cycles. TCRdb analysed the 5' RACE reads with MiXCR anew, one entry per CDR3 protein. The table shows roughly 800,000 distinct CDR3 sequences, with more than 20% occurring only once. These data were also filed under a second study, of T cells of mothers and their children. That work contributes: When the second PCR was run, its M1S primer added sample barcodes and 2-4 random nucleotides. Related and unrelated pairs show similar shaping of TCR recombination output by thymic selection.

The TCR was taken from a boy younger than 18 in good health. This chain uses TRBV4-3 with TRBJ2-7; D might be TRBD1 (6 bases). Sequences were obtained from blood. The CDR3 spells CASSQDWAGVEQYF. CDR3 DNA sequence: TGCGCCAGCAGCCAAGATTGGGCAGGGGTCGAGCAGTACTTC.